This T cell receptor (beta chain) came from a study of spatial heterogeneity in lung cancer. Study at large: Consistent detection of more beta-chain than alpha-chain sequences was observed.

Via MiXCR, TCRdb re-called the 5' RACE reads, giving one row per CDR3 protein. The table shows approximately 11,000 distinct CDR3 sequences, with around 3.9% occurring only once. The CDR3 covers 14 residues. Germline V gene lookup returns CDR1 LNHDA and CDR2 SQIVND (reference sequence). V shed 5 bases, J shed 1 base, and the junction held 4 bases outside the gene matches. A remark on this clonotype: The library was built for alpha chains, so this beta chain is an off-target read and its size means little.

Time point denoted: sample taken at primary tumor resection. Unsorted samples of tumor, nontumor lung or frozen PBMC had their whole RNA sequenced. There were around 72 donors, all of them untreated patients with early-stage non-small cell lung cancer. The source of this sequence is a male donor with early-stage non-small cell lung cancer. V gene TRBV19 combines with J gene TRBJ2-7; 8 bases fit TRBD2. The sample consisted of normal lung tissue next to the tumor, taken at surgery. Written as DNA, the CDR3 is TGTGCCAGTAGTGTCAAGCGGGAGTCCTACGAGCAGTACTTC. This translates into CASSVKRESYEQYF.